This section outlines one T cell receptor beta chain sequence together with its context. The table came from immunoSEQ multiplex PCR; TCRdb's copy has only in-frame clones and leaves some out. The table shows about 210,000 clones, with 92% occurring only once. The sample comes from a study of blood T cell repertoires in COVID-19. Study in general: COVID-19 samples collected from the United States, Italy and Spain covered acute and convalescent phases.

Trimming removed 5 bases from V and 3 bases from J; junction bases left unmatched: 9. The germline V gene has CDR1 SGHVS and CDR2 FQNEAQ. The CDR3 has 17 amino acids. V gene TRBV7-8 combines with J gene TRBJ2-2; TRBD1 agrees at 10 bases. The source of this sequence is a man aged 30 to 39 with acute or convalescent COVID-19. Sequenced: peripheral blood. This CDR3 is CASSRSDRGLYTGELFF. In DNA form, the CDR3 reads TGTGCCAGCAGCCGATCCGACAGGGGGCTGTACACCGGGGAGCTGTTTTTT. Variable domain in full (rest from reference TRBV7-8 and TRBJ2-2): GAGVSQSPRYKVAKRGQDVALRCDPISGHVSLFWYQQALGQGPEFLTYFQNEAQLDKSGLPSDRFFAERPEGSVSTLKIQRTQQEDSAVYLCASSRSDRGLYTGELFFGEGSRLTVL.